The clone carrying this T cell receptor (beta chain) has more than one count but fewer than ten. Its antigen is not identified. Trimming took 4 bases from V and 6 from J; bases not matched to a gene: 9. Germline CDR1 reads SGHRS; CDR2 reads YFSETQ. CDR3 length: 16 residues. The data were produced by immunoSEQ multiplex PCR, yet TCRdb's version contains in-frame clones alone and is incomplete. The sample has under 550,000 clones, roughly 90% seen once. The sample originates from a study of Ad26.COV2.S vaccination and SARS-CoV-2 variants. Study summary: Dosing was one shot or two shots 56 days apart. Findings and limits, study-wide: There was reportedly substantial breadth in spike-specific CD8+ and CD4+ T cell responses after vaccination. While placebo recipients had lower spike-specific TCR breadth, vaccine recipients had more.

The treatment was: about 20 received Ad26.COV2.S at low or high dose, single or two shots; about 5 received placebo; per-sample allocation not given. Collection of samples fell on day 63 after the first vaccine or placebo injection. A Boston adult aged 18-55 years was the donor. The material sequenced was peripheral blood, taken in a trial of Ad26.COV2.S vaccine versus placebo. The receptor comes from a person aged 18-65 years who received the Ad26.COV2.S COVID-19 vaccine or a placebo. The J gene is TRBJ2-3, the V gene TRBV5-1, with 12 nucleotides matching TRBD2. The CDR3 sequence: CASSPEGLAGLDTQYF. The CDR3 DNA sequence: TGCGCCAGCAGCCCAGAGGGACTAGCGGGCCTGGATACGCAGTATTTT.